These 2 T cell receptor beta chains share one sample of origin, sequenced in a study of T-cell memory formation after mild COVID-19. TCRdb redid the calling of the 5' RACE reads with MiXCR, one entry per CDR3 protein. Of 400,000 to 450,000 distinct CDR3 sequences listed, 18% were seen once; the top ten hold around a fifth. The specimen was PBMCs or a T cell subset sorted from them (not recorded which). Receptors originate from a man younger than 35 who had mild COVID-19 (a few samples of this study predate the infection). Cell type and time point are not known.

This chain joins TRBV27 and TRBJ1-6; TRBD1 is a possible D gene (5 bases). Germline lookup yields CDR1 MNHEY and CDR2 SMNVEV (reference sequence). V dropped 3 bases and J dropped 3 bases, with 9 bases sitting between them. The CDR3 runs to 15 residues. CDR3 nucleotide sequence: TGTGCCAGCAGTTTGGGGGGGAACTATAATTCACCCCTCCACTTT. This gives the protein CASSLGGNYNSPLHF.

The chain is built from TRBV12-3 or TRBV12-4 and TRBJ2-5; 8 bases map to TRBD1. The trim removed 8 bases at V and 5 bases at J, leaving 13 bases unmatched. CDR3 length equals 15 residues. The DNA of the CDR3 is TGTGCCAGCTCTATCTTGACAGGGGCAGGGGAGACCCAGTACTTC. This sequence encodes CASSILTGAGETQYF.